This T cell receptor beta chain was retrieved from a study of blood T cell repertoires in COVID-19. Profiled with immunoSEQ multiplex PCR; TCRdb holds only in-frame clones, not every one. This sample has about 150,000 clones, with approximately 92% found just once. Germline CDR1 reads SGHRS; CDR2 reads YFSETQ. The CDR3 runs 15 residues. V gave up 0 bases and J gave up 2 bases; unmatched junction bases: 4. Sequenced input: peripheral blood. The J gene is TRBJ2-5, the V gene TRBV5-1, with 7 bases that match TRBD2. This TCR was recovered from a middle-aged woman with acute or convalescent COVID-19. In DNA form, the CDR3 reads TGCGCCAGCAGCTTGGGCGGGGGAGGGCAAGAGACCCAGTACTTC. Amino acid sequence: CASSLGGGGQETQYF.